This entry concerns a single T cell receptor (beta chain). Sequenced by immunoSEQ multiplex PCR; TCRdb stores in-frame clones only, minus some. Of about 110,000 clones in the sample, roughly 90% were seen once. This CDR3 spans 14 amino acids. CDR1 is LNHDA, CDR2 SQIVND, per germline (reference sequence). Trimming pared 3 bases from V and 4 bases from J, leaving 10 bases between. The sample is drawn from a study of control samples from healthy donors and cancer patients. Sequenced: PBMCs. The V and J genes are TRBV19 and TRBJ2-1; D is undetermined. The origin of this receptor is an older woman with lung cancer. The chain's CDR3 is CASSMSSPYNEQFF. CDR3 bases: TGTGCCAGTAGTATGTCCAGCCCGTACAATGAGCAGTTCTTC. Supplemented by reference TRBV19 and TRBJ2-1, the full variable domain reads DGGITQSPKYLFRKEGQNVTLSCEQNLNHDAMYWYRQDPGQGLRLIYYSQIVNDFQKGDIAEGYSVSREKKESFPLTVTSAQKNPTAFYLCASSMSSPYNEQFFGPGTRLTVL.